The source of this T cell receptor beta chain is a study of blood T cell repertoires in COVID-19 (dated by TCRdb to the early 2020s). Background for the entire study: Collaborator samples came from the United States, Italy and Spain and covered acute and convalescent phases of COVID-19. The samples were drawn from two sources: the first 160 participants of the ongoing ImmuneRACE study, and 1,200 or so subjects contributed by 6 global collaborators. The repertoires were released in a freely available public database intended as a resource for research on the immune response to SARS-CoV-2. Deeply sampled blood TCRbeta repertoires from subjects exposed to, actively infected with, or recovered from COVID-19 were included in the dataset. Where available, HLA class I and class II types were obtained from metadata supplied by the sample provider rather than from assay-based typing. A de-identified subject ID, COVID-19 status, age in years and sex were almost always included in the sample metadata. The material from the prospective study consisted of cDNA or gDNA derived from T cells, B-cell-depleted T cells, or PBMCs. Here is what the overall study found, with its caveats: Clinical and demographic metadata were provided uncurated, with the amount varying by source and participant.

The count of this clone is one. Its antigen specificity is not known. No per-base quality is available; no much larger clone lies one base away. TCRbeta CDR3 regions were amplified from genomic DNA using the immunoSEQ Assay, a bias-controlled multiplex PCR. Regarding the original processing steps: The number of nucleated cells in each sample was estimated by amplification of reference gene primers within the assay. To quantify the absolute abundance of each unique TCRbeta CDR3 rearrangement, sequence reads were collapsed and filtered. Productive Simpson clonality was computed per sample as the square root of Simpson's diversity index over productive rearrangements. Not all clones reach the TCRdb copy of this immuneACCESS table, which keeps in-frame sequences only. Checked studies attribute under half of the gap to unresolved V genes and leave the rest unexplained. V and J calls and clone size follow that table, whereas D and trimming were derived from the DNA. This sample holds about 280,000 clones; roughly 86% were observed only once. The top ten hold 2.1% of the sample.

Samples from volunteer blood donors who had recovered from COVID-19 were contributed by a second Seattle source. The collaborating institutions used their own protocols to collect whole blood in K2EDTA tubes. For TCRbeta analysis, collaborators shipped samples in one of three forms: frozen whole blood, isolated PBMCs, or DNA extracted from either of those sample types. What was sequenced was peripheral blood. This receptor was identified in a woman in her 30s who had recovered from COVID-19.

CDR3 protein: CAWSRQGAIGEKLFF. The DNA sequence reads TGTGCCTGGAGCCGACAGGGGGCGATTGGAGAAAAACTGTTTTTT. The chain is made from TRBV30 and TRBJ1-4, and TRBD1 matches 10 of the central bases. From the cysteine through the phenylalanine, the CDR3 covers 15 amino acids. Kept here is only the CDR3 DNA, which spans 45 bases and is read in frame from base 1. CDR1 GTSNPN and CDR2 SVGIG are derived from the germline V gene (reference sequence). Unmatched junction bases come to 9, with V trimmed by 3 bases and J by 8 bases. The reference TRBV30 and TRBJ1-4 proteins fill in what lies around the CDR3, so the full variable domain reads SQTIHQWPATLVQPVGSPLSLECTVEGTSNPNLYWYRQAAGRGLQLLFYSVGIGQISSEVPQNLSASRPQDRQFILSSKKLLLSDSGFYLCAWSRQGAIGEKLFFGSGTQLSVL.